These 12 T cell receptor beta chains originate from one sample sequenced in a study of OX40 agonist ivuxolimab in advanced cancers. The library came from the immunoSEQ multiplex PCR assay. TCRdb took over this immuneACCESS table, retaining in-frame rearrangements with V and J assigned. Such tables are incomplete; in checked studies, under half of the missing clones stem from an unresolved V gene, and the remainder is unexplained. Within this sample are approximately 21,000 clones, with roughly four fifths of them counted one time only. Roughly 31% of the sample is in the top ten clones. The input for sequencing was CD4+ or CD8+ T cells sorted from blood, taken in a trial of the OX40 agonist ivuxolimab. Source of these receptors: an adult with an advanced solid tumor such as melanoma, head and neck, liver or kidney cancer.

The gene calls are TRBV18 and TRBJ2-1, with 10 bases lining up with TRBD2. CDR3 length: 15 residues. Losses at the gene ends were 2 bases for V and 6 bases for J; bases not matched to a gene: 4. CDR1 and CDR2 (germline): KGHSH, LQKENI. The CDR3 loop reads CASSPSGTSVNEQFF. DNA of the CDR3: TGTGCCAGCTCACCATCCGGGACTAGCGTCAATGAGCAGTTCTTC.

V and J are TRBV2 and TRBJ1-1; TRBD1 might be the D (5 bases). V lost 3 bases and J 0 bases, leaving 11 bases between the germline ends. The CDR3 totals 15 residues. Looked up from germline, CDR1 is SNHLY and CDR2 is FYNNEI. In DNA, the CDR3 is TGTGCCAGCAGTGATAGGGGACTCCTGAACACTGAAGCTTTCTTT. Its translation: CASSDRGLLNTEAFF.

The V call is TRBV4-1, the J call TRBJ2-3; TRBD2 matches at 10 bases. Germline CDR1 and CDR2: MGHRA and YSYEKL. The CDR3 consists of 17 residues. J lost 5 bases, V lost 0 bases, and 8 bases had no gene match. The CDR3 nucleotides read TGCGCCAGCAGCCAAGATAGCAGCGGGAGGGCGGGAGATACGCAGTATTTT. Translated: CASSQDSSGRAGDTQYF.

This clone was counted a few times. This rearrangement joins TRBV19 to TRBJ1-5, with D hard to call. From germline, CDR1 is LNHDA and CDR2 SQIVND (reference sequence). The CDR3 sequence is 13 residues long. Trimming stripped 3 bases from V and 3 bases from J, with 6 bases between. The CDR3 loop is CASSIYDNQPQHF. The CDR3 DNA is TGTGCCAGTAGTATCTACGACAATCAGCCCCAGCATTTT.

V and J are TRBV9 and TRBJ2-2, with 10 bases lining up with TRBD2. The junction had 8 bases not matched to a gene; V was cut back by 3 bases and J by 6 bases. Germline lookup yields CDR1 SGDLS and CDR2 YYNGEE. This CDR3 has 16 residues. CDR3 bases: TGTGCCAGCAGCGCTCCAGCGGGAGGGCCTTCCGGGGAGCTGTTTTTT. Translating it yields CASSAPAGGPSGELFF.

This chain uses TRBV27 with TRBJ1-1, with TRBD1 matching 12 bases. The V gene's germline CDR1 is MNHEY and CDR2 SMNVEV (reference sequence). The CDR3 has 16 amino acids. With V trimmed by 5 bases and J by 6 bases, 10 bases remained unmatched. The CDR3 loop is CASSIYGTGGLAEAFF. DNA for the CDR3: TGTGCCAGCAGTATCTATGGGACAGGGGGCCTCGCTGAAGCTTTCTTT.

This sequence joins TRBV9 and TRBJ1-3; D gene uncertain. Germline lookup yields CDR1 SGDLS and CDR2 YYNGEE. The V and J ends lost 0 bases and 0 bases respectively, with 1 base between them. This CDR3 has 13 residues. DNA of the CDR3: TGTGCCAGCAGCGTAGACTCTGGAAACACCATATATTTT. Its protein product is CASSVDSGNTIYF.

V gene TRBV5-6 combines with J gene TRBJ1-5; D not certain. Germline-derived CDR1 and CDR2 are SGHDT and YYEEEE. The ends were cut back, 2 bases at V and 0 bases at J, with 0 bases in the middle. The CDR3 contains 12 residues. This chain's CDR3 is CASSFSNQPQHF. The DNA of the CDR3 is TGTGCCAGCAGCTTTAGCAATCAGCCCCAGCATTTT.

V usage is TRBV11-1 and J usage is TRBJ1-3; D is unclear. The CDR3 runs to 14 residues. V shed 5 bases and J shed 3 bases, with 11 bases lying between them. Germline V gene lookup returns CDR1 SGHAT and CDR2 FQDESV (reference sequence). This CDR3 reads CASSLGGVGNTIYF. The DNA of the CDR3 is TGTGCCAGCAGCCTCGGAGGTGTTGGAAACACCATATATTTT.

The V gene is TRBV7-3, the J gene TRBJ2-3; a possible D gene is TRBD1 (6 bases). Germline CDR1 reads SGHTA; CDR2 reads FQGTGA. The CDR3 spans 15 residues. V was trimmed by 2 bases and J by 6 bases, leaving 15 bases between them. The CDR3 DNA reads TGTGCCAGCAGCTTAGGTGGGGGCCTCGCGGATACGCAGTATTTT. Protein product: CASSLGGGLADTQYF.

The CDR3 here is CASSFSGGTYEQYF. The CDR3 nucleotides read TGTGCCAGCAGCTTTAGCGGGGGCACCTACGAGCAGTACTTC. This chain connects TRBV14 to TRBJ2-7, with 9 bases that match TRBD2. CDR1 is SGHDN and CDR2 is FVKESK in the germline V gene. V lost 5 bases, J lost 2 bases, and 4 bases stayed unmatched. CDR3 length: 14 residues.

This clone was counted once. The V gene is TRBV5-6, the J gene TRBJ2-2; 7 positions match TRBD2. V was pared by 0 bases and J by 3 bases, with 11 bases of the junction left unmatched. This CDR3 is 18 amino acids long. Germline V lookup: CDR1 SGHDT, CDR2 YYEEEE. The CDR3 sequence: CASSLVSGAGVDTGELFF. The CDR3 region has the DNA TGTGCCAGCAGCTTGGTTTCCGGGGCGGGAGTGGACACCGGGGAGCTGTTTTTT.